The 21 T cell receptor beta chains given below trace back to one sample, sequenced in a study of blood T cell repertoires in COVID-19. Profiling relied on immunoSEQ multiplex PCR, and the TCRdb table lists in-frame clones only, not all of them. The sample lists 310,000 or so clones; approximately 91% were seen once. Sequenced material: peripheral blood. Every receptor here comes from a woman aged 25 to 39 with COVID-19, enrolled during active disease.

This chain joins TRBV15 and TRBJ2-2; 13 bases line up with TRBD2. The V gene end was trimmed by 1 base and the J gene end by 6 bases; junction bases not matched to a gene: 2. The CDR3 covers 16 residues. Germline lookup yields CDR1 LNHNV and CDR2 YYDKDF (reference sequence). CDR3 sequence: CATSRGGLAGAGELFF. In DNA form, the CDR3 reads TGTGCCACCAGCAGAGGCGGACTAGCGGGAGCCGGGGAGCTGTTTTTT.

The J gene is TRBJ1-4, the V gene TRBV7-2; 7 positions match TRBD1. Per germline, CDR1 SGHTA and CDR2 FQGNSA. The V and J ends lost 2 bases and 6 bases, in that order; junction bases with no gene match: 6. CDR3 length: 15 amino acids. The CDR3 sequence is CASSLPQGVDEKLFF. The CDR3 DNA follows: TGTGCCAGCAGCTTACCCCAGGGGGTGGATGAAAAACTGTTTTTT.

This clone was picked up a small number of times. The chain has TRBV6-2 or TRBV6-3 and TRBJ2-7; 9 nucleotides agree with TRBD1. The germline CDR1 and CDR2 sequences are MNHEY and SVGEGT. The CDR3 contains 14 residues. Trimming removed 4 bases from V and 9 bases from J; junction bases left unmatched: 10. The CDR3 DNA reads TGTGCCAGCAGTTCCCCCCGGGACAGGGTTCGGCAGTACTTC. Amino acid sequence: CASSSPRDRVRQYF.

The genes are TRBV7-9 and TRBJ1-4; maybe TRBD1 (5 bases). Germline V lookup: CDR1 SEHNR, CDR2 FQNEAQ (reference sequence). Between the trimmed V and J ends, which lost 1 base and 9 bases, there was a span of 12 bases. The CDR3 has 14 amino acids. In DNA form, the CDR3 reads TGTGCCAGCAGCTTAGGGCGAATGGGGCAAAAACTGTTTTTT. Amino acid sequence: CASSLGRMGQKLFF.

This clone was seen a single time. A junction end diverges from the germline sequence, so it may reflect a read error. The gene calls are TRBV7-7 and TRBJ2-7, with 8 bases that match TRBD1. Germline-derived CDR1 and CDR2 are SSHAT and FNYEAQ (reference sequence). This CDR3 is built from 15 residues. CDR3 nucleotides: TGTGCTAGCAGCCTTGGGCAGGGGGCGGGCTACGAGCAGTACTTC. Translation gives CASSLGQGAGYEQYF.

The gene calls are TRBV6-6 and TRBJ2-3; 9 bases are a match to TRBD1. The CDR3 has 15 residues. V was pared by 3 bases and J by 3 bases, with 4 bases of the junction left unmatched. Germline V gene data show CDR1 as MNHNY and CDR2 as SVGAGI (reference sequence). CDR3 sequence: CASSYRDRETDTQYF. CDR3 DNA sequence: TGTGCCAGCAGTTATAGGGACAGGGAGACAGATACGCAGTATTTT.

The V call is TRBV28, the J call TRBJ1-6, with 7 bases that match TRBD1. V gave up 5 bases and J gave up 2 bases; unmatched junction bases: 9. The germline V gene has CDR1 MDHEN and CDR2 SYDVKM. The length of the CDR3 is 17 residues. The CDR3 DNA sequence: TGTGCCAGCAGTCAACATACAGGGGACACCTATAATTCACCCCTCCACTTT. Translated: CASSQHTGDTYNSPLHF.

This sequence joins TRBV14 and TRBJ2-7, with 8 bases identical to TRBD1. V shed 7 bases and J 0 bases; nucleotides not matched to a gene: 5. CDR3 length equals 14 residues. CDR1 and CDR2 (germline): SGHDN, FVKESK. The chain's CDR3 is CASNPGGRSYEQYF. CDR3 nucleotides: TGTGCCAGCAATCCAGGGGGCCGCTCCTACGAGCAGTACTTC.

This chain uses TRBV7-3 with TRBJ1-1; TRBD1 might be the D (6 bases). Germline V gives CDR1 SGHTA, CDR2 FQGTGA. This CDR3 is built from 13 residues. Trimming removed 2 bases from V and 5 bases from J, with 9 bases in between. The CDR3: CASSLGGETEAFF. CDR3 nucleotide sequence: TGTGCCAGCAGCTTAGGGGGCGAGACTGAAGCTTTCTTT.

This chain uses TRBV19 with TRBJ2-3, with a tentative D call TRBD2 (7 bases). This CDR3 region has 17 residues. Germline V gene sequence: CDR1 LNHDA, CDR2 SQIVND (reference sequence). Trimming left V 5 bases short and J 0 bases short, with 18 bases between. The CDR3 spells CASSPPWGGESTDTQYF. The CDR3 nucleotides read TGTGCCAGTAGTCCCCCCTGGGGGGGCGAAAGCACAGATACGCAGTATTTT. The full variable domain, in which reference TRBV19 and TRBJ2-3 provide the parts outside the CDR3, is DGGITQSPKYLFRKEGQNVTLSCEQNLNHDAMYWYRQDPGQGLRLIYYSQIVNDFQKGDIAEGYSVSREKKESFPLTVTSAQKNPTAFYLCASSPPWGGESTDTQYFGPGTRLTVL.

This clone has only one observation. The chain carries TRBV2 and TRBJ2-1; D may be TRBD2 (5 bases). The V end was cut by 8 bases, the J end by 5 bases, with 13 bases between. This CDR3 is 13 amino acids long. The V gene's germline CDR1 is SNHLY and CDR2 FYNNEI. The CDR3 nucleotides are TGTGCCAGCGGTCCGAGGGCCGACAATGAGCAGTTCTTC. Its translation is CASGPRADNEQFF.

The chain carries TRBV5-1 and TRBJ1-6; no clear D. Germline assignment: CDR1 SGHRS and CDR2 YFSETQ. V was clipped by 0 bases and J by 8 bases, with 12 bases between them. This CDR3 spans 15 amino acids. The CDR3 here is CASSLVGFRDSPLHF. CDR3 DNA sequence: TGCGCCAGCAGCTTGGTCGGTTTTCGAGATTCACCCCTCCACTTT.

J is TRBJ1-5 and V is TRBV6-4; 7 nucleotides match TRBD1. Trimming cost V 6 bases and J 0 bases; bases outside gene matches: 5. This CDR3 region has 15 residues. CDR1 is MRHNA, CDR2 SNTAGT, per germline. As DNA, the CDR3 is TGTGCCAGCAGAGAACAGGGGTATAGCAATCAGCCCCAGCATTTT. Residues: CASREQGYSNQPQHF.

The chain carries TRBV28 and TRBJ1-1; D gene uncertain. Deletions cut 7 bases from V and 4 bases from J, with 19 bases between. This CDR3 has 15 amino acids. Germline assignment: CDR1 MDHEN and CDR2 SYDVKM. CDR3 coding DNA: TGTGCCAGCACCCCTCTCGGGGTGGAGGGCACTGAAGCTTTCTTT. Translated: CASTPLGVEGTEAFF.

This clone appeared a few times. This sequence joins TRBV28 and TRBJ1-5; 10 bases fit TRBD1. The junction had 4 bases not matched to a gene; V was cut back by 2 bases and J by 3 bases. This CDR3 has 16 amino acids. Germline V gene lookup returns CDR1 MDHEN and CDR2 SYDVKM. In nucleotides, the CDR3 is TGTGCCAGCAGTTTAGGGGGACAGGGGCTCAATCAGCCCCAGCATTTT. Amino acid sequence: CASSLGGQGLNQPQHF.

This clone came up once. This CDR3 reads CATHRQGTPYEQYF. CDR3 bases: TGTGCCACCCACCGACAGGGGACTCCCTACGAGCAGTACTTC. J is TRBJ2-7 and V is TRBV6-6; 8 bases fit TRBD1. Unmatched junction bases numbered 10, after V lost 10 bases and J lost 2 bases. The length of the CDR3 is 14 residues. Germline CDR1 is MNHNY and CDR2 is SVGAGI (reference sequence).

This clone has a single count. In nucleotides, the CDR3 is TGTGCCAGCAGCCACTTAGGACAGGGTCACAATGAGCAGTTCTTC. Translation: CASSHLGQGHNEQFF. This chain connects TRBV3-1 (or the pseudogene TRBV3-2) to TRBJ2-1; 8 positions agree with TRBD1. V shed 3 bases and J 5 bases; nucleotides not matched to a gene: 6. The V gene's germline CDR1 is LGHDT and CDR2 YNNKEL (reference sequence). The CDR3 extends over 15 amino acids.

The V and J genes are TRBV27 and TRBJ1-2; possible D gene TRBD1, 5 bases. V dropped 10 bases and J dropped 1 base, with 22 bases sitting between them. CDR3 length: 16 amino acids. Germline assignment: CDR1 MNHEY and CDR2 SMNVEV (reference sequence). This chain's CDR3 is CATRGAGRKFNYGYTF. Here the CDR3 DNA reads TGTGCCACGCGGGGAGCAGGGCGAAAATTTAACTATGGCTACACCTTC.

CDR3 sequence reads: CASSFGTGRNEQFF. CDR3 nucleotide sequence: TGTGCCAGCAGCTTTGGGACAGGTCGCAATGAGCAGTTCTTC. The rearrangement joins TRBV7-9 to TRBJ2-1; 8 bases line up with TRBD1. The CDR3 is made up of 14 amino acids. V shed 3 bases, J shed 6 bases, and the junction held 4 bases outside the gene matches. Germline assignment: CDR1 SEHNR and CDR2 FQNEAQ (reference sequence).

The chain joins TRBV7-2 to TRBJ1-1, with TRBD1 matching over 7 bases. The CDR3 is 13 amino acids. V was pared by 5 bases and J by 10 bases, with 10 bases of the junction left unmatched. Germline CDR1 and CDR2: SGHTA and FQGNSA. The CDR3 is CASSPDGQAAAFF. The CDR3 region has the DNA TGTGCCAGCAGCCCGGACGGACAGGCTGCAGCTTTCTTT.

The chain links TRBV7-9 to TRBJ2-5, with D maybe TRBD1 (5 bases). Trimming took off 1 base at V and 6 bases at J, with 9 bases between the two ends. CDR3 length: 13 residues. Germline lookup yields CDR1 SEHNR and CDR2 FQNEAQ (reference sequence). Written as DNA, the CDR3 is TGTGCCAGCAGCTTAGAAGGGGCTCAGACCCAGTACTTC. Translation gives CASSLEGAQTQYF.